The clone carrying this T cell receptor beta chain was seen only a few times. In terms of age and location, participants ranged from roughly 18 to 100 years and lived in under 30 US areas. This sample was taken from a study of blood T cell repertoires in COVID-19. On the study more broadly: From T cells, B-cell-depleted T cells, or PBMCs came the material, which was cDNA or gDNA.

Source study methods: Estimates of nucleated cell counts were drawn from the amplification of reference gene primers. Profiled with immunoSEQ multiplex PCR; TCRdb holds only in-frame clones, not every one. That table gives V, J and clone size, and the DNA gave D and trimming. The sample carries about 430,000 clones, about 88% recorded once. V dropped 4 bases and J dropped 6 bases, with 13 bases sitting between them. Germline V gives CDR1 LGHDT, CDR2 YNNKEL (reference sequence). The CDR3 has 14 amino acids. The chain links TRBV3-1 (or the pseudogene TRBV3-2) to TRBJ2-1, with D possibly being TRBD1 (6 bases). This sequence originates from a woman aged 18-30 years who had been exposed to COVID-19. Sequencing was done on a sample of PBMCs or T cells enriched from blood (not recorded which). CDR3 sequence (DNA): TGTGCCAGCAGCCCATCAGACAGGATCAATGAGCAGTTCTTC. Amino acid sequence: CASSPSDRINEQFF.